These 9 T cell receptor beta chains were sequenced from one sample in a study of cytomegalovirus exposure and HLA in healthy donors. The primer mix had 60 Vbeta and 13 Jbeta primers. The data were produced by immunoSEQ multiplex PCR, yet TCRdb's version contains in-frame clones alone and is incomplete. In the table there are approximately 120,000 clones, around four fifths of which are singletons. Source material: PBMCs. These receptors originate from a man aged 18 to 29 in good health and CMV-seropositive.

The CDR3 region has the DNA TGTGCCAGCTCACCACTATCAAGCTCCAATAGCGGGGAGCTGTTTTTT. Translation gives CASSPLSSSNSGELFF. The chain combines TRBV18 with TRBJ2-2; D gene uncertain. The ends were cut back, 1 base at V and 7 bases at J, with 16 bases in the middle. The V gene's germline CDR1 is KGHSH and CDR2 LQKENI. The CDR3 loop spans 16 amino acids.

The chain has TRBV7-2 and TRBJ1-1, with no clear D. This CDR3 region has 15 residues. Trimming left V 5 bases short and J 1 base short, with 14 bases between. CDR1 and CDR2 (germline): SGHTA, FQGNSA. CDR3 DNA sequence: TGTGCCAGCAGCCCGTATGGACTGCAGAACACTGAAGCTTTCTTT. This sequence encodes CASSPYGLQNTEAFF.

The rearrangement links TRBV5-1 to TRBJ1-5; possible D gene TRBD1, 5 bases. Germline V gene lookup returns CDR1 SGHRS and CDR2 YFSETQ. The CDR3 sequence is 15 residues long. V was cut by 1 base and J by 3 bases, with 11 bases left in between. The CDR3 DNA reads as TGCGCCAGCAGCTTGACGGGGGTGAACAATCAGCCCCAGCATTTT. Translation gives CASSLTGVNNQPQHF.

The chain couples TRBV9 to TRBJ2-6; D is uncertain. V was cut by 0 bases and J by 0 bases, with 4 bases left in between. CDR3 length: 15 residues. The germline CDR1 and CDR2 sequences are SGDLS and YYNGEE. The CDR3 coding sequence is TGTGCCAGCAGCGTAGGGAGCTCTGGGGCCAACGTCCTGACTTTC. It is translated as CASSVGSSGANVLTF.

The CDR3 coding sequence is TGTGCCAGCAGCCTCGCCGTAGCCCCAACGGATACGCAGTATTTT. Its protein product is CASSLAVAPTDTQYF. V and J are TRBV6-6 and TRBJ2-3; D remains unclear. The CDR3 runs 15 residues. The germline gives CDR1 MNHNY, CDR2 SVGAGI (reference sequence). V lost 6 bases and J lost 6, with 19 bases in between.

The rearrangement links TRBV4-1 to TRBJ2-7; no definite D call. The CDR3 spans 14 residues. V was cut by 1 base and J by 2 bases, with 9 bases left in between. CDR1 is MGHRA and CDR2 is YSYEKL in the germline V gene. CDR3 sequence (DNA): TGCGCCAGCAGCCAAGGAGGCAGCGCCTACGAGCAGTACTTC. It yields the protein CASSQGGSAYEQYF.

The chain uses TRBV27 and TRBJ2-5; the D is unclear. V lost 5 bases and J 1 base, leaving 8 bases between the germline ends. This CDR3 comprises 13 residues. Germline CDR1 reads MNHEY; CDR2 reads SMNVEV (reference sequence). CDR3 nucleotide sequence: TGTGCCAGCAGTCCAACTACCCAAGAGACCCAGTACTTC. It codes for CASSPTTQETQYF.

This sequence joins TRBV19 and TRBJ2-2, with D perhaps TRBD1 (6 bases). The CDR3 has 15 residues. Deletions cut 5 bases from V and 0 bases from J, with 10 bases between. CDR1 and CDR2 from the germline V gene are LNHDA and SQIVND (reference sequence). This CDR3 reads CASSVTGTNTGELFF. Written as DNA, the CDR3 is TGTGCCAGTAGTGTGACAGGAACGAACACCGGGGAGCTGTTTTTT.

This clone was found a few times. The CDR3 sequence is CASSQGGAAYGYTF. The CDR3 DNA is TGTGCCAGCAGCCAAGGGGGTGCAGCCTATGGCTACACCTTC. The chain is built from TRBV2 and TRBJ1-2, with D perhaps matching TRBD1 (6 bases). The V end was cut by 6 bases, the J end by 4 bases, with 15 bases between. Germline assignment: CDR1 SNHLY and CDR2 FYNNEI. The CDR3 loop spans 14 amino acids.